These T cell receptor beta chains were read from a single sample in a study of T cells in Graves' hyperthyroidism and ophthalmopathy. TCRdb re-analysed the multiplex PCR reads in MiXCR, keeping a single row per CDR3 protein. The repertoire holds roughly 570,000 distinct CDR3 sequences, with more than 45% as singletons. The sample consisted of peripheral blood or thyroid tissue (not recorded which). All receptors come from an adult woman with Graves' disease, either hyperthyroidism or ophthalmopathy (not recorded which). CDR3s include the opening cysteine and the closing phenylalanine or tryptophan. A D gene is named only where the DNA matches it firmly. Where a row states a size, it is once, few, many or the class of an expanded clone; other rows omit it.

many	TRBV10-3	NA	TRBJ1-3	CAPGRRVRGNTIYF	TGTGCCCCCGGACGTCGGGTCCGCGGAAACACCATATATTTT
many	TRBV20-1	TRBD2	TRBJ2-7	CSARPPAGTYEQYF	TGCAGTGCTAGGCCACCAGCGGGGACCTACGAGCAGTACTTC
few	TRBV29-1	TRBD1	TRBJ1-2	CSVEGRTGPPYGYTF	TGCAGCGTTGAGGGAAGGACAGGGCCTCCCTATGGCTACACCTTC
many	TRBV6-1	NA	TRBJ2-5	CASSERTRQETQYF	TGTGCCAGCAGTGAACGCACCCGCCAAGAGACCCAGTACTTC
many	TRBV7-9	NA	TRBJ2-5	CASSLEEELETQYF	TGTGCCAGCAGCTTAGAAGAGGAGTTGGAGACCCAGTACTTC
NA	TRBV7-9	NA	TRBJ1-2	CASSLVIDGYTF	TGTGCCAGCAGCTTAGTGATAGACGGCTACACCTTC
NA	TRBV5-1	NA	TRBJ2-7	CASSLTGTAIYEQYF	TGCGCCAGCAGCCTCACCGGGACGGCAATCTACGAGCAGTACTTC
many	TRBV5-1	TRBD2	TRBJ2-5	CASKPIAGGPETQYF	TGCGCCAGCAAACCGATAGCGGGAGGGCCGGAGACCCAGTACTTC
NA	TRBV7-9	NA	TRBJ1-1	CASSGEGWPEAFF	TGTGCCAGCAGCGGGGAAGGTTGGCCTGAAGCTTTCTTT
few	TRBV10-3	NA	TRBJ2-7	CAISGDTPYEQYF	TGTGCCATCAGTGGGGACACACCCTACGAGCAGTACTTC
NA	TRBV7-9	NA	TRBJ2-5	CASSSRGAGGETQYF	TGTGCCAGCAGCTCCAGGGGTGCCGGTGGGGAGACCCAGTACTTC
many	TRBV2	NA	TRBJ2-7	CASSEAGFDYEQYF	TGTGCCAGCAGTGAAGCCGGGTTTGACTACGAGCAGTACTTC
NA	TRBV6-8	NA	TRBJ1-2	CASSEVDNYGYTF	TGTGCCAGCAGTGAAGTGGATAACTATGGCTACACCTTC
few	TRBV28	NA	TRBJ1-2	CASSHRRQQREKKAYGYTF	TGTGCCAGCAGCCACCGCCGCCAACAACGGGAGAAGAAGGCCTATGGCTACACCTTC
NA	TRBV20-1	NA	TRBJ1-2	CSARDGGRGNTF	TGCAGTGCTAGAGATGGGGGTAGAGGAAACACCTTC
many	TRBV11-2	NA	TRBJ1-4	CASSWGSDNEKLFF	TGTGCCAGCAGCTGGGGCAGTGATAATGAAAAACTGTTTTTT
few	TRBV3-1	NA	TRBJ1-5	CASSQSQGNQPQHF	TGTGCCAGCAGCCAATCCCAGGGCAATCAGCCCCAGCATTTT
many	TRBV7-8	NA	TRBJ1-4	CASSPGGTNEKLFF	TGTGCCAGCAGCCCCGGGGGAACTAATGAAAAACTGTTTTTT
many	TRBV7-2	NA	TRBJ1-4	CASTKGGGYEKLFF	TGTGCCAGCACCAAAGGGGGGGGGTATGAAAAACTGTTTTTT
many	TRBV7-9	TRBD2	TRBJ2-5	CASRAGTSMETQYF	TGTGCCAGCAGAGCCGGGACTAGCATGGAGACCCAGTACTTC
many	TRBV2	NA	TRBJ2-7	CASSGGLGEQYF	TGTGCCAGCAGTGGAGGTCTCGGCGAGCAGTACTTC
NA	TRBV7-9	TRBD1	TRBJ1-1	CASSQTGGLTVEAFF	TGTGCCAGCAGCCAAACAGGGGGCCTGACAGTTGAAGCTTTCTTT
many	TRBV7-9	NA	TRBJ1-4	CASSYQGTNEKLFF	TGTGCCAGCAGCTACCAGGGAACTAATGAAAAACTGTTTTTT